The 29 T cell receptor beta chains presented below share a single source sample, sequenced in a study of cytomegalovirus exposure and HLA in healthy donors. The PCR made use of 60 Vbeta and 13 Jbeta primers. Method: immunoSEQ multiplex PCR; TCRdb's copy keeps in-frame clones and lacks some. The sample yields hundreds of thousands of clones, about 90% seen once. Sequencing was done on a sample of PBMCs. These receptors originate from a young woman in good health and CMV-seronegative.

This rearrangement joins TRBV10-3 to TRBJ1-2; 8 nucleotides line up with TRBD1. Unmatched junction bases numbered 9, after V lost 5 bases and J lost 4 bases. CDR1 ENHRY and CDR2 SYGVKD come from the germline V gene. The CDR3 covers 15 residues. The CDR3: CAISPGTGPFYGYTF. The CDR3, as DNA: TGTGCCATCAGTCCCGGGACAGGACCCTTCTATGGCTACACCTTC.

The chain uses TRBV7-6 and TRBJ2-2; no definite D call. The CDR3 consists of 12 residues. V gave up 4 bases and J gave up 5 bases, with 5 bases separating them. The germline V gene has CDR1 SGHVS and CDR2 FNYEAQ. CDR3 sequence: CASSSQTGELFF. For the CDR3, the DNA is TGTGCCAGCAGCTCCCAAACCGGGGAGCTGTTTTTT.

This chain uses TRBV15 with TRBJ1-3; possibly TRBD1 for D (5 bases). The CDR3 totals 17 residues. Germline CDR1 reads LNHNV; CDR2 reads YYDKDF (reference sequence). The germline V and J ends were trimmed by 3 bases and 0 bases, with 15 bases remaining between them. The CDR3 reads CATSSFGGTDSGNTIYF. The CDR3 DNA is TGTGCCACCAGCAGCTTTGGAGGGACGGACTCTGGAAACACCATATATTTT.

This clone came up once. This rearrangement joins TRBV7-8 to TRBJ2-7, with 10 bases aligning to TRBD1. This CDR3 spans 15 amino acids. Germline lookup yields CDR1 SGHVS and CDR2 FQNEAQ. With V trimmed by 5 bases and J by 3 bases, 7 bases remained unmatched. DNA of the CDR3: TGTGCCAGCAGCCCTGGACAGGGGGTGAGCTACGAGCAGTACTTC. Translating it yields CASSPGQGVSYEQYF.

This chain links TRBV7-9 with TRBJ2-2; D is possibly TRBD2 (6 bases). The V and J ends lost 1 base and 4 bases respectively, with 10 bases between them. The CDR3 length is 15 residues. CDR1 SEHNR and CDR2 FQNEAQ come from the germline V gene (reference sequence). CDR3 in DNA: TGTGCCAGCAGCTTAGTAGCGGACCTCACCGGGGAGCTGTTTTTT. It codes for CASSLVADLTGELFF.

V is TRBV5-4 and J is TRBJ2-5, with 10 bases matching TRBD2. The DNA matches TRBJ2-7 better at its end, which makes the J call doubtful. Germline CDR1 SGHNT, CDR2 YYREEE (reference sequence). This CDR3 contains 15 residues. The CDR3 loop is CASSFGTSVAYEQYF. CDR3 bases: TGTGCCAGCAGCTTCGGGACTAGCGTAGCCTACGAGCAGTACTTC.

The CDR3 bases are TGTGCCAGCAGCGTCAAACGACTAGCGGGCGGGGCGGTTGAGGACAATGAGCAGTTCTTC. Translating gives CASSVKRLAGGAVEDNEQFF. This chain uses TRBV9 with TRBJ2-1, with TRBD2 matching over 10 bases. J was trimmed by 5 bases and V by 2 bases; bases with no gene match: 19. This CDR3 has 20 amino acids. Looked up from germline, CDR1 is SGDLS and CDR2 is YYNGEE.

V is TRBV21-1 and J is TRBJ2-3; the table's D call, TRBD1, has no DNA check behind it. TRBV21-1 is noted as a pseudogene. The CDR3 has 18 residues. The CDR3 region is CASSWGQVRQSATDTQYF. The DNA for the CDR3 is TGTGCCAGCAGCTGGGGACAGGTTCGACAGTCAGCTACAGATACGCAGTATTTT.

V gene TRBV2 combines with J gene TRBJ1-3; 7 positions match TRBD1. Looked up from germline, CDR1 is SNHLY and CDR2 is FYNNEI. J lost 6 bases, V lost 8 bases, and 1 base had no gene match. The CDR3 contains 11 residues. CDR3 bases: TGTGCCAGCGACAGGGTAAACACCATATATTTT. Its protein product is CASDRVNTIYF.

The gene calls are TRBV7-3 and TRBJ2-1; the D gene is possibly TRBD1 (5 bases). The germline V and J ends were trimmed by 5 bases and 10 bases, with 9 bases remaining between them. Germline V lookup: CDR1 SGHTA, CDR2 FQGTGA. The CDR3 length is 11 residues. The CDR3 coding sequence is TGTGCCAGCAGCACAGGCCTAGAGCAGTTCTTC. It encodes CASSTGLEQFF.

The rearrangement uses TRBV28 and TRBJ1-5; 7 positions match TRBD1. The V gene end was trimmed by 7 bases and the J gene end by 9 bases; junction bases not matched to a gene: 12. Germline V gene sequence: CDR1 MDHEN, CDR2 SYDVKM. This CDR3 is 14 amino acids long. The CDR3 nucleotides read TGTGCCAGCACGAAGGACAGGTCCCCATGGCCCCAGCATTTT. This gives the protein CASTKDRSPWPQHF.

This clone was seen once. The V and J genes are TRBV29-1 and TRBJ1-1, with D unclear. CDR3 length: 14 amino acids. Germline assignment: CDR1 SQVTM and CDR2 ANQGSEA. Trimming shortened V by 3 bases and J by 4 bases, and 15 bases separated the two germline ends. The DNA of the CDR3 is TGCAGCGTTGATGACTCGCGGGTCCGCACTGAAGCTTTCTTT. This encodes CSVDDSRVRTEAFF.

This chain joins TRBV7-8 and TRBJ2-2; D is uncertain. This CDR3 has 14 residues. Germline CDR1 and CDR2: SGHVS and FQNEAQ. Between the trimmed V and J ends, which lost 5 bases and 0 bases, there was a span of 7 bases. CDR3 nucleotide sequence: TGTGCCAGCAGCCCCGGGTCGAACACCGGGGAGCTGTTTTTT. This sequence encodes CASSPGSNTGELFF.

The chain joins TRBV6-4 to TRBJ1-1; 9 bases align to TRBD1. Germline CDR1 MRHNA, CDR2 SNTAGT. V gave up 6 bases and J gave up 6 bases; unmatched junction bases: 8. The CDR3 has 14 amino acids. The CDR3 here is CASRSGQGASEAFF. Written as DNA, the CDR3 is TGTGCCAGCAGATCGGGACAGGGCGCGTCTGAAGCTTTCTTT.

The CDR3 bases are TGTGCCAGCAGCTTAGAGAGTCTGCCCTACGAGCAGTACTTC. Protein sequence: CASSLESLPYEQYF. This rearrangement joins TRBV7-9 to TRBJ2-7; no clear D gene. Germline lookup yields CDR1 SEHNR and CDR2 FQNEAQ (reference sequence). The V and J ends lost 1 base and 2 bases respectively, with 9 bases between them. This CDR3 is built from 14 residues.

The chain joins TRBV12-5 to TRBJ2-7; 10 bases align to TRBD1. The CDR3 spans 17 residues. The germline V gene has CDR1 LGHNT and CDR2 FRNRAP. Trimming took 6 bases from V and 3 from J; bases not matched to a gene: 14. In nucleotides, the CDR3 is TGTGCTAGTGGGCCAATACCGGGGACAGGGGAATTCTACGAGCAGTACTTC. Its translation: CASGPIPGTGEFYEQYF.

The V call is TRBV19, the J call TRBJ2-3, with D hard to call. Between the trimmed V and J ends, which lost 3 bases and 2 bases, there was a span of 9 bases. Germline-derived CDR1 and CDR2 are LNHDA and SQIVND (reference sequence). The CDR3 totals 14 residues. CDR3 sequence reads: CASSIYRDTDTQYF. CDR3 nucleotides: TGTGCCAGTAGTATCTACAGAGACACAGATACGCAGTATTTT.

This rearrangement joins TRBV6-5 to TRBJ1-1; a weak D match, TRBD1 (5 bases). V was trimmed by 6 bases and J by 6 bases, leaving 11 bases between them. In germline, CDR1 is MNHEY, CDR2 SVGAGI. This CDR3 is 12 amino acids long. This CDR3 reads CASSQGFSEAFF. The CDR3 nucleotides are TGTGCCAGCAGCCAGGGTTTCTCTGAAGCTTTCTTT.

The rearrangement uses TRBV5-6 and TRBJ1-4; 7 nucleotides line up with TRBD1. The V gene end was trimmed by 3 bases and the J gene end by 4 bases; junction bases not matched to a gene: 3. The CDR3 consists of 14 residues. Germline V CDR1 and CDR2: SGHDT, YYEEEE. Written as DNA, the CDR3 is TGTGCCAGCAGCTACGGGACAGTTAATGAAAAACTGTTTTTT. It yields the protein CASSYGTVNEKLFF.

The chain recombines TRBV25-1 with TRBJ1-6; D gene unclear. CDR1 is MGHDK and CDR2 is SYGVNS in the germline V gene. The germline V and J ends were trimmed by 3 bases and 10 bases, with 16 bases remaining between them. The CDR3 spans 15 residues. CDR3 residues: CASSEEGSLGSPLHF. CDR3 bases: TGTGCCAGCAGTGAGGAAGGGAGCCTAGGGTCACCCCTCCACTTT.

The table lists this clone with a few counts. The chain carries TRBV6-5 and TRBJ1-3; the D is unclear. The CDR3 covers 16 residues. Trimming shortened V by 2 bases and J by 0 bases, and 11 bases separated the two germline ends. Germline V gene lookup returns CDR1 MNHEY and CDR2 SVGAGI. This CDR3 is CASSYVLSSSGNTIYF. In DNA, the CDR3 is TGTGCCAGCAGTTACGTTCTGAGCTCCTCTGGAAACACCATATATTTT.

The V gene is TRBV18, the J gene TRBJ2-3, with 7 bases identical to TRBD1. The CDR3 is made up of 14 amino acids. Germline lookup yields CDR1 KGHSH and CDR2 LQKENI. The junction had 3 bases not matched to a gene; V was cut back by 0 bases and J by 6 bases. This CDR3 is CASSPPGRGDTQYF. The CDR3 coding sequence is TGTGCCAGCTCACCACCCGGCAGGGGGGATACGCAGTATTTT.

The chain carries TRBV5-4 and TRBJ2-7; TRBD2 aligns across 9 bases. Looked up from germline, CDR1 is SGHNT and CDR2 is YYREEE (reference sequence). The CDR3 is made up of 14 amino acids. The trim removed 4 bases at V and 4 bases at J, leaving 6 bases unmatched. CDR3 DNA: TGTGCCAGCAGCGACTGGACTAGCGCTTACGAGCAGTACTTC. Protein product: CASSDWTSAYEQYF.

This chain uses TRBV10-3 with TRBJ2-1, with no clear D. Germline loops: CDR1 ENHRY, CDR2 SYGVKD. The V end was cut by 10 bases, the J end by 2 bases, with 15 bases between. CDR3 length equals 14 residues. CDR3: CATLPSVTYNEQFF. For the CDR3, the DNA is TGTGCCACCCTCCCTAGTGTCACCTACAATGAGCAGTTCTTC.

The rearrangement uses TRBV11-2 and TRBJ1-1; D call uncertain. From germline, CDR1 is SGHAT and CDR2 FQNNGV. The CDR3 consists of 13 residues. The ends were cut back, 0 bases at V and 5 bases at J, with 7 bases in the middle. CDR3 amino acids: CASSLEEKTEAFF. CDR3 nucleotide sequence: TGTGCCAGCAGCTTAGAAGAGAAGACTGAAGCTTTCTTT.

The V call is TRBV10-3, the J call TRBJ1-2, with TRBD1 as a possible D gene (5 bases). The germline gives CDR1 ENHRY, CDR2 SYGVKD. The CDR3 has 14 amino acids. Trimming removed 1 base at V and 8 bases at J, with 14 bases between. As DNA, the CDR3 is TGTGCCATCAGTGAGTTGGGCAGCCAGGGAGGCTACACCTTC. Encoded protein: CAISELGSQGGYTF.

This clone has just a few counts. V is TRBV5-1 and J is TRBJ2-2; D call uncertain. V was trimmed by 0 bases and J by 2 bases, leaving 11 bases between them. This CDR3 has 16 amino acids. CDR1 is SGHRS, CDR2 YFSETQ, per germline. The CDR3 protein is CASSLGFGSNTGELFF. CDR3 DNA: TGCGCCAGCAGCTTGGGGTTTGGCAGTAACACCGGGGAGCTGTTTTTT.

The genes are TRBV7-2 and TRBJ1-6, with D uncertain. Germline V gene data show CDR1 as SGHTA and CDR2 as FQGNSA. V shed 1 base and J shed 2 bases, with 9 bases lying between them. This CDR3 spans 16 amino acids. CDR3 nucleotide sequence: TGTGCCAGCAGCTTAGGCCCCACACCCTATAATTCACCCCTCCACTTT. It translates to CASSLGPTPYNSPLHF.

This clone was detected only once. The genes are TRBV4-1 and TRBJ2-7; D gene ambiguous. The CDR3 loop spans 16 amino acids. Per germline, CDR1 MGHRA and CDR2 YSYEKL. Trimming removed 1 base at V and 2 bases at J, with 15 bases between. The CDR3 DNA follows: TGCGCCAGCAGCCAAGTAGTGGCAGGATTTACCTACGAGCAGTACTTC. Its protein is CASSQVVAGFTYEQYF.